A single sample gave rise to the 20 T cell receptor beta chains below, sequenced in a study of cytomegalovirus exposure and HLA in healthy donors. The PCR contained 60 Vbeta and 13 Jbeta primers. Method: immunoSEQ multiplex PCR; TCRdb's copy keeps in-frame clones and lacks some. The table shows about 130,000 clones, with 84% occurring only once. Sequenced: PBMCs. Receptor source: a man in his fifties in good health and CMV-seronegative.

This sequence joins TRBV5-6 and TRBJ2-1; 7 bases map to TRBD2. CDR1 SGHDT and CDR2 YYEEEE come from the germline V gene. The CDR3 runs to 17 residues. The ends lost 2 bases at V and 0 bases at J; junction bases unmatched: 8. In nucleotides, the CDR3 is TGTGCCAGCAGCTTAACGCGGGGGAGCGGCTCCTACAATGAGCAGTTCTTC. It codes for CASSLTRGSGSYNEQFF.

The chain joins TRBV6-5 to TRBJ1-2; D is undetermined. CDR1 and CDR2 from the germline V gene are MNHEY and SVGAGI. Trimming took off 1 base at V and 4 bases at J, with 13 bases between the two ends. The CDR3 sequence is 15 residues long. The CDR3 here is CASSYYLGRLYGYTF. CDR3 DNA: TGTGCCAGCAGTTACTACCTGGGGAGGCTCTATGGCTACACCTTC.

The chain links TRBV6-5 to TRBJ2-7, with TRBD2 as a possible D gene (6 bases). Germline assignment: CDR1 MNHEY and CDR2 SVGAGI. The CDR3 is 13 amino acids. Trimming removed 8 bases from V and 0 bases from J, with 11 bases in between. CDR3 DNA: TGTGCCAGCCGGGAGTACAGCTCCTACGAGCAGTACTTC. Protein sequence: CASREYSSYEQYF.

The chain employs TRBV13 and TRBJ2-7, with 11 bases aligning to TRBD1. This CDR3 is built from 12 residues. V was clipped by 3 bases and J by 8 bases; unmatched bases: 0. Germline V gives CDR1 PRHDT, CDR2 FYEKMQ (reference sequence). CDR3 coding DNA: TGTGCCAGCAGCTTGGACAGGGGGCAGCAGTACTTC. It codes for CASSLDRGQQYF.

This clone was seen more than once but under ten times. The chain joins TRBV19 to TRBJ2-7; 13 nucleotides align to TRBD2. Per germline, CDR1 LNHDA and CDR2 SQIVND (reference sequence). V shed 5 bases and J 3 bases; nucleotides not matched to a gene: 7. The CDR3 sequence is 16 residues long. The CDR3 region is CASSPTWTSGSYEQYF. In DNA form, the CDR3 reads TGTGCCAGTAGTCCGACCTGGACTAGCGGGAGCTACGAGCAGTACTTC.

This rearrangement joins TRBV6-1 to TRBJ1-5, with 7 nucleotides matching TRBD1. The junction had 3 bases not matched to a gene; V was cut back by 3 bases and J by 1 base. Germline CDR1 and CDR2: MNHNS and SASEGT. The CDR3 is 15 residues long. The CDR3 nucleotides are TGTGCCAGCAGTGAGGCCAGGGGGAGCAATCAGCCCCAGCATTTT. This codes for CASSEARGSNQPQHF.

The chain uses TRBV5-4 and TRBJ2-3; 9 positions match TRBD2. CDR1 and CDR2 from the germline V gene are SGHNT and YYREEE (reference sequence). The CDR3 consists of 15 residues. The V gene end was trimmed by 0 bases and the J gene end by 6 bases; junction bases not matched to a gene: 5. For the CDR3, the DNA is TGTGCCAGCAGCTTGGCCAGGCGGGGGGGGGATACGCAGTATTTT. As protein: CASSLARRGGDTQYF.

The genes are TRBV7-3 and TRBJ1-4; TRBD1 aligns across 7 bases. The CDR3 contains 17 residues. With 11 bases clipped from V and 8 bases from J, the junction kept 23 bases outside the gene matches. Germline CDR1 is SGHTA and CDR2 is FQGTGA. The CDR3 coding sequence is TGTGCCTTAACAGCCGGGACAGAAAGGGGTCTACGGGAAAAACTGTTTTTT. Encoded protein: CALTAGTERGLREKLFF.

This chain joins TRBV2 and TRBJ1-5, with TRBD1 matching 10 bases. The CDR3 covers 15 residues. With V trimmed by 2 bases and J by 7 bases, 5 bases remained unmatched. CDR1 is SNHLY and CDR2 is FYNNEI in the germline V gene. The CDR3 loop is CASSEWTGGQQPQHF. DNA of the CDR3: TGTGCCAGCAGTGAATGGACAGGGGGTCAACAGCCCCAGCATTTT.

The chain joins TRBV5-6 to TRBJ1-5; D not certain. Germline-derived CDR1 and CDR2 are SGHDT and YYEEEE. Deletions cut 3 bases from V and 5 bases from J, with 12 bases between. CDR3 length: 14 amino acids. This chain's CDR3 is CASSYWRRDQPQHF. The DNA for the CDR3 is TGTGCCAGCAGCTATTGGCGGCGGGATCAGCCCCAGCATTTT.

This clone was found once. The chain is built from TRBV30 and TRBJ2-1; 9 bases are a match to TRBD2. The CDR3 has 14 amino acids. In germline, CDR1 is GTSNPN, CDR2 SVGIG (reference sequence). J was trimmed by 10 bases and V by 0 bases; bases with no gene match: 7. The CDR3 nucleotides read TGTGCCTGGAGTGTAGGCGGGGGGGCCGGGGAGCAGTTCTTC. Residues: CAWSVGGGAGEQFF.

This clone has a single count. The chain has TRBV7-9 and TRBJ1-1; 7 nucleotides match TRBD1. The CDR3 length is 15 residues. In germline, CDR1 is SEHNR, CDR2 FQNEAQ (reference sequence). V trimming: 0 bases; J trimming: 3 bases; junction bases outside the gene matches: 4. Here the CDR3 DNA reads TGTGCCAGCAGCTTAGCGAAGGGGGCTGACACTGAAGCTTTCTTT. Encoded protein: CASSLAKGADTEAFF.

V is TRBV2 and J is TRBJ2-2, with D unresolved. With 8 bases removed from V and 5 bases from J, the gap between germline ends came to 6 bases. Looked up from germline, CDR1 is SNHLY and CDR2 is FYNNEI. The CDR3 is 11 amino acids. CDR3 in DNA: TGTGCCAGCGTACTAACCGGGGAGCTGTTTTTT. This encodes CASVLTGELFF.

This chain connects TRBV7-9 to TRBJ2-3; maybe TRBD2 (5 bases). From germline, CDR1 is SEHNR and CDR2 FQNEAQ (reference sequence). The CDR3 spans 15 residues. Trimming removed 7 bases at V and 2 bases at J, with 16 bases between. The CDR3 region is CASNRGAGLTDTQYF. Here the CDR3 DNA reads TGTGCCAGCAACCGGGGTGCGGGTCTCACAGATACGCAGTATTTT.

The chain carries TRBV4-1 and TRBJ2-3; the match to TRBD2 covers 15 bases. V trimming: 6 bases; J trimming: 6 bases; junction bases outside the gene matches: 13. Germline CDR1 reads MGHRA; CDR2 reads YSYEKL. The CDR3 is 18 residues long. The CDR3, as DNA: TGCGCCAGCAGACGAATACTTGGACTAGCGGGGGGGCCGGATACGCAGTATTTT. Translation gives CASRRILGLAGGPDTQYF.

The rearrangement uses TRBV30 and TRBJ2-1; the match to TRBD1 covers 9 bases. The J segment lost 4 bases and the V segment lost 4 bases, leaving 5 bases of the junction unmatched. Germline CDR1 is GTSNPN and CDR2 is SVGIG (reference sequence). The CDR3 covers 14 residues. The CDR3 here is CAWTRGQGYNEQFF. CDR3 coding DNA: TGTGCCTGGACGAGGGGACAGGGATACAATGAGCAGTTCTTC.

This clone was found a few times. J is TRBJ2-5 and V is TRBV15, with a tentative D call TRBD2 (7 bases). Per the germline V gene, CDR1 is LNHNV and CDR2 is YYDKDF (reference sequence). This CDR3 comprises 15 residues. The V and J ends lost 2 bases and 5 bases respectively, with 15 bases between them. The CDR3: CATSRTTGTMETQYF. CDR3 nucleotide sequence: TGTGCCACCAGCAGAACAACAGGGACTATGGAGACCCAGTACTTC.

This CDR3 is CAWSERWEQYF. CDR3 sequence (DNA): TGTGCCTGGAGTGAGAGGTGGGAGCAGTACTTC. The rearrangement uses TRBV30 and TRBJ2-5, with TRBD2 as a possible D gene (5 bases). Germline V CDR1 and CDR2: GTSNPN, SVGIG (reference sequence). V was trimmed by 1 base and J by 11 bases, leaving 11 bases between them. This CDR3 is 11 amino acids long.

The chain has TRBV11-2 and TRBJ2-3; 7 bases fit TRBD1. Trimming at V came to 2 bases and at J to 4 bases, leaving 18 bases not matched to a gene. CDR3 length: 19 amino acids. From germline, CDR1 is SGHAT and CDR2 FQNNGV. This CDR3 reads CASSLLTGASSGLSDTQYF. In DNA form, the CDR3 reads TGTGCCAGCAGCTTACTAACAGGGGCATCCAGTGGGTTATCAGATACGCAGTATTTT. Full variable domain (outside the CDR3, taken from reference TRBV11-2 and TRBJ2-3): EAGVAQSPRYKIIEKRQSVAFWCNPISGHATLYWYQQILGQGPKLLIQFQNNGVVDDSQLPKDRFSAERLKGVDSTLKIQPAKLEDSAVYLCASSLLTGASSGLSDTQYFGPGTRLTVL.

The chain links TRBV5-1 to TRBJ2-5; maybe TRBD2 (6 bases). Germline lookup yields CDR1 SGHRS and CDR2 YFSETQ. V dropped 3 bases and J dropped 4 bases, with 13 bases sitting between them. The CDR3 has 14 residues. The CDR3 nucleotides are TGCGCCAGCAGCTGGGAGGTGTGGGGAGAGACCCAGTACTTC. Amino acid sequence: CASSWEVWGETQYF.